This T cell receptor (beta chain) was sequenced in a study of blood T cell repertoires in COVID-19. Using immunoSEQ multiplex PCR, the repertoire was profiled, and TCRdb retains in-frame clones only, with some absent. This sample has about 390,000 clones, with more than 75% found just once. J was trimmed by 0 bases and V by 3 bases; bases with no gene match: 5. Germline CDR1 is LNHNV and CDR2 is YYDKDF (reference sequence). This CDR3 region has 17 residues. This TCR was sampled from a woman between 50 and 59 years old who had recovered from COVID-19. The sequenced material came from PBMCs or T cells enriched from blood (not recorded which). The J gene is TRBJ1-5, the V gene TRBV15, with 10 positions matching TRBD1. CDR3 bases: TGTGCCACCAGCAGCAAGGGACAGGGGTATAGCAATCAGCCCCAGCATTTT. Translation gives CATSSKGQGYSNQPQHF.